Here is one T cell receptor (beta chain) with its context. In this sample, this clone turned up a few times. Which antigen it targets is not known. Nothing much larger sits one base from this clone, and base qualities are not available. This record belongs to a study of shared clonotypes between healthy human individuals (dated by TCRdb to the early 2020s). Some background on the complete study: A couple of women and a few men aged 18 to 49 years were included in the cohort. To estimate repertoire size and how much clonotype sharing occurs between individuals, the study deeply sequenced the blood TCR repertoires of five healthy adults. To increase sequencing depth and limit assay-specific biases, TCR repertoire library preparation and sequencing were carried out by different laboratories using diverse techniques. Leukapheresis yielded between about 0.94 and 9 billion PBMCs per donor. Here is what the overall study found, with its caveats: Sampling was restricted to blood, and TCR repertoires in tissue are likely to differ from TCR repertoires in blood. The genetic and exposure-history diversity represented was limited by the small number of donors. Pairwise subsampling indicated that sequencing depth was expected to affect the degree of clonotype sharing among donors.

TCR CDR3 regions were amplified from genomic DNA by multiplex PCR using the deep immunoSEQ assay. Genomic DNA extracted from each cell subset was distributed evenly over all wells of several immunoSEQ 96-well plates, and each plate served as one replicate. Each replicate PCR for unsorted PBMC received about 300 ng genomic DNA, equal to 25,000 to 30,000 T cell genomes. Genomic DNA from unsorted PBMC was sequenced over ten immunoSEQ deep assay plates. Purified libraries were measured with a Qubit 3.0 fluorometer, size-checked on a Bioanalyzer 2100, and measured again with the KAPA Library Quantification kit. Every immunoSEQ 96-well plate was sequenced on a separate single-read 150-cycle Illumina NextSeq 550 flow cell. Per the authors' processing: Because only junctional sequences without quality scores were contained in the immunoSEQ output, filtering matching that applied to full-length reads could not be performed. Sequences were annotated with PyIR, a Python wrapper for IgBLAST v1.9, and V/J genes and CDR3 were assigned using IMGT germline references. Reads with weak V/J assignments (E-value above 1e-6), missing CDR3, stop codons, out-of-frame junctions, or ambiguous translated residues were removed. V3J clonotypes were defined by identical inferred V gene, J gene, and CDR3 amino acid sequence. To compute the percentage overlap between repertoires, the number of shared unique clonotypes was divided by the size of the smaller repertoire. Richness of each repertoire was evaluated using RTK rarefaction, the Chao1 estimator, and Recon v2.1 estimates of unobserved clonotypes. TCRdb retrieved this table from immuneACCESS and kept in-frame rearrangements only. Not all clones are present; in checked studies, unresolved V genes account for under half, and no reason is known for the remainder. V and J calls and clone size are those listed in that table; D and trimming were worked out from the DNA. In all, the sample holds a few hundred thousand clones, and roughly 85% of those were seen once. Of the sample, roughly 12% falls within the top ten clones.

The CDR1 and CDR2 encoded by the germline V gene are SGHTA and FQGNSA. The junction carries 14 bases between V and J, which are trimmed by 5 bases and 6 bases respectively. The CDR3 covers 14 residues, taking in both the cysteine and the phenylalanine. The read is trimmed to its CDR3 DNA, 42 bases read in frame from base 1. The donors were healthy, HIV-negative adults who had no recently reported acute infections or vaccinations. Every donor was a Caucasian adult living in Nashville, Tennessee, USA. In the unsorted samples, around 81 million PBMCs were counted, and genomic DNA was extracted using the QIAamp DNA Blood Mini kit. Blood was collected by leukapheresis, and PBMCs were isolated by Ficoll-Histopaque density gradient centrifugation and then cryopreserved in liquid nitrogen vapor phase.

The receptor was derived from a woman aged 40 to 50 in good health. Some clones in this sample may be carry-over from other donors' samples. The chain joins TRBV7-2 to TRBJ1-5; TRBD1 is a possible D gene, resting on 6 matching bases. The specimen sequenced was PBMCs. CDR3 loop: CASSLRDTGQPQHF. The DNA is as follows: TGTGCCAGCAGCCTCCGGGACACTGGTCAGCCCCAGCATTTT.